This TCR beta chain was sequenced for a study of shared clonotypes between healthy human individuals. Assay: immunoSEQ multiplex PCR; the TCRdb copy retains only in-frame clones and omits some. Of some 480,000 clones detected, 65% to 80% appear once; the ten largest clones hold 12%. Unsorted samples relied on tens of millions of PBMCs, which served as the source of genomic DNA. The CDR3 extends over 13 amino acids. The germline V gene has CDR1 MNHNS and CDR2 SASEGT. Germline trimming cut 6 bases from V and 5 bases from J; bases unmatched to any gene: 4. This rearrangement joins TRBV6-1 to TRBJ1-2, with 9 bases aligning to TRBD1. The sequenced sample was PBMCs. The TCR sequence derives from a middle-aged woman in good health. Some clones in this sample may be carry-over from other donors' samples. The CDR3 bases are TGTGCCAGCAGACGACAGGGGGAATATGGCTACACCTTC. Protein product: CASRRQGEYGYTF.